What follows is one T cell receptor beta chain and its context. CDR1 and CDR2 from the germline V gene are SGHDT and YYEEEE. The CDR3 consists of 15 residues. The V and J ends lost 3 bases and 4 bases, in that order; junction bases with no gene match: 7. The sample comes from a study of blood T cell repertoires in COVID-19. Study background: Samples taken during acute and convalescent COVID-19 were collected in the United States, Italy and Spain.

In the authors' workflow: Amplification from reference gene primers served as the basis for estimated nucleated cell counts. Profiling relied on immunoSEQ multiplex PCR, and the TCRdb table lists in-frame clones only, not all of them. The V and J calls and clone size were taken over from that table, and D and trimming were inferred from the DNA. The sample yields about 270,000 clones, 89% seen once. The chain joins TRBV5-6 to TRBJ1-5; 7 bases fit TRBD1. Material: peripheral blood. This receptor was obtained from a man aged 50 or older with acute or convalescent COVID-19. In DNA form, the CDR3 reads TGTGCCAGCAGCTCTAAGCCAGGGGGGAATCAGCCCCAGCATTTT. It codes for CASSSKPGGNQPQHF. Variable domain in full (rest from reference TRBV5-6 and TRBJ1-5): DAGVTQSPTHLIKTRGQQVTLRCSPKSGHDTVSWYQQALGQGPQFIFQYYEEEERQRGNFPDRFSGHQFPNYSSELNVNALLLGDSALYLCASSSKPGGNQPQHFGDGTRLSIL.